This passage covers 10 T cell receptor beta chains from one sample sequenced in a study of blood T cell repertoires in COVID-19. Only in-frame clones appear in the TCRdb table, and some are missing; sequencing was by immunoSEQ multiplex PCR. The sample consists of some 90,000 clones, roughly 80% of them appearing once. The sample taken for sequencing was peripheral blood. These receptors originate from a man aged 60-69 years with acute or convalescent COVID-19.

The J gene is TRBJ1-2, the V gene TRBV19; 12 positions match TRBD1. The CDR3 consists of 17 residues. Germline V gene data show CDR1 as LNHDA and CDR2 as SQIVND (reference sequence). With 7 bases clipped from V and 4 bases from J, the junction kept 13 bases outside the gene matches. CDR3 DNA sequence: TGTGCCAGTACCCTGGGGACAGGGGGCAGCCTGGGCTATGGCTACACCTTC. Translating gives CASTLGTGGSLGYGYTF.

This chain uses TRBV5-6 with TRBJ2-5; 8 bases map to TRBD1. Germline CDR1 reads SGHDT; CDR2 reads YYEEEE. V trimming: 2 bases; J trimming: 2 bases; junction bases outside the gene matches: 2. The CDR3 is 14 residues long. The CDR3 protein is CASSFRTGQETQYF. The CDR3 bases are TGTGCCAGCAGCTTCAGGACAGGGCAAGAGACCCAGTACTTC. Full variable domain (outside the CDR3, taken from reference TRBV5-6 and TRBJ2-5): DAGVTQSPTHLIKTRGQQVTLRCSPKSGHDTVSWYQQALGQGPQFIFQYYEEEERQRGNFPDRFSGHQFPNYSSELNVNALLLGDSALYLCASSFRTGQETQYFGPGTRLLVL.

The chain uses TRBV20-1 and TRBJ2-3; D remains unclear. The germline V gene has CDR1 DFQATT and CDR2 SNEGSKA (reference sequence). The CDR3 loop spans 11 amino acids. Trimming shortened V by 5 bases and J by 3 bases, and 6 bases separated the two germline ends. The CDR3 DNA reads TGCAGTGCTCCCAATACAGATACGCAGTATTTT. It is translated as CSAPNTDTQYF.

The V gene is TRBV6-1, the J gene TRBJ2-7; TRBD1 matches at 7 bases. CDR3 length: 12 amino acids. The V gene end was trimmed by 5 bases and the J gene end by 8 bases; junction bases not matched to a gene: 6. Germline V gene sequence: CDR1 MNHNS, CDR2 SASEGT. CDR3: CASSRTGYQQYF. As DNA, the CDR3 is TGTGCCAGCAGTAGGACAGGATACCAGCAGTACTTC.

The chain is built from TRBV7-6 and TRBJ2-7; tentative D call: TRBD2 (6 bases). The CDR3 loop spans 14 amino acids. V was shortened by 4 bases and J by 3 bases, with 13 bases between the two germline ends. Germline values: CDR1 SGHVS, CDR2 FNYEAQ. CDR3 in amino acids: CASSSRGIHYEQYF. CDR3 DNA sequence: TGTGCCAGCAGCTCCCGCGGGATTCACTACGAGCAGTACTTC.

This rearrangement joins TRBV19 to TRBJ2-1; no firm D call. The CDR3 consists of 11 residues. The V and J ends lost 4 bases and 6 bases respectively, with 4 bases between them. Germline-derived CDR1 and CDR2 are LNHDA and SQIVND (reference sequence). For the CDR3, the DNA is TGTGCCAGTAGTAACGGCAATGAGCAGTTCTTC. Its protein product is CASSNGNEQFF.

About this clone: The same CDR3 can be traced to other DNA sequences in this sample. The chain combines TRBV15 with TRBJ1-1, with D perhaps matching TRBD1 (6 bases). Between the trimmed V and J ends, which lost 1 base and 8 bases, there was a span of 14 bases. CDR1 is LNHNV and CDR2 is YYDKDF in the germline V gene (reference sequence). CDR3 length equals 14 residues. Here the CDR3 DNA reads TGTGCCACCAGCAGAGGAACACAGGGAGCGGAAGCTTTCTTT. Protein: CATSRGTQGAEAFF.

This chain joins TRBV5-8 and TRBJ1-5; D is unresolved. Germline V gene sequence: CDR1 SGHTS, CDR2 YDEGEE. V lost 2 bases to trimming and J lost 1 base, with 4 bases between them. This CDR3 spans 13 amino acids. This chain's CDR3 is CASSFSSNQPQHF. The CDR3 DNA reads TGTGCCAGCAGCTTTTCGAGCAATCAGCCCCAGCATTTT.

The chain combines TRBV7-8 with TRBJ2-7, with D maybe TRBD1 (6 bases). V gave up 5 bases and J gave up 3 bases, with 17 bases separating them. CDR1 and CDR2 from the germline V gene are SGHVS and FQNEAQ. The CDR3 spans 15 residues. Here the CDR3 reads CASSPPDRENYEQYF. The CDR3 nucleotides read TGTGCCAGCAGCCCCCCGGACAGAGAAAACTACGAGCAGTACTTC. Based on the CDR3 plus reference TRBV7-8 and TRBJ2-7, the full variable domain is GAGVSQSPRYKVAKRGQDVALRCDPISGHVSLFWYQQALGQGPEFLTYFQNEAQLDKSGLPSDRFFAERPEGSVSTLKIQRTQQEDSAVYLCASSPPDRENYEQYFGPGTRLTVT.

V is TRBV5-1 and J is TRBJ1-1; maybe TRBD1 (5 bases). Looked up from germline, CDR1 is SGHRS and CDR2 is YFSETQ. The CDR3 is 12 amino acids. V was trimmed by 3 bases and J by 11 bases, leaving 14 bases between them. The CDR3, as DNA: TGCGCCAGCAGCTGGAGTACAGGAGCGGCTTTCTTT. Translation: CASSWSTGAAFF.